A single sample is the source of the 32 T cell receptor beta chains below, sequenced in a study of beta chain features in type 1 diabetes (dated by TCRdb to between 2017 and 2018). Summary of the overall study and its limitations: Type 1 diabetes patients showed a moderate but significant shortening of TCRB CDR3 length in all four CD4+ subsets.

Which antigens these TCRs recognize remains unknown. The library was made by the immunoSEQ multiplex PCR assay. The entire isolated RNA was reverse transcribed using the High Capacity cDNA Reverse Transcription Kit, and thus expressed TCRB transcripts were sequenced. The table was pulled from immuneACCESS by TCRdb, which kept in-frame rearrangements only. Such tables lose some clones; where checked, under half of the loss comes from unresolved V genes, and the rest has no known cause. For this sample the table gives about 650,000 clones, of which around 12% were detected only once. In total, the top ten clones hold more than 0.095% of the sample. Sequencing input: naive CD4+ T cells from blood. This specimen's cell subset or site label, per the study, means: true naive CD4+ T cells. These receptors originate from a young man with type 1 diabetes.

The chain recombines TRBV7-2 with TRBJ2-7; 8 positions match TRBD1. The CDR3 spans 15 residues. Germline V CDR1 and CDR2: SGHTA, FQGNSA. The V gene end was trimmed by 0 bases and the J gene end by 5 bases; junction bases not matched to a gene: 6. Here the CDR3 reads CASSLAGQGPHEQYF. CDR3 DNA: TGTGCCAGCAGCTTAGCAGGACAGGGACCGCACGAGCAGTACTTC.

This rearrangement joins TRBV7-2 to TRBJ2-2, with 8 bases fitting TRBD1. Trimming removed 10 bases from V and 1 base from J; junction bases left unmatched: 11. CDR3 length: 16 residues. Per the germline V gene, CDR1 is SGHTA and CDR2 is FQGNSA. The CDR3 sequence: CAIPSQGQVNTGELFF. In DNA form, the CDR3 reads TGTGCCATTCCATCCCAGGGACAGGTGAACACCGGGGAGCTGTTTTTT.

This clone showed up just a few times. The V gene is TRBV2, the J gene TRBJ1-4; 10 nucleotides match TRBD1. CDR3 size: 16 residues. The ends lost 8 bases at V and 6 bases at J; junction bases unmatched: 12. In germline, CDR1 is SNHLY, CDR2 FYNNEI. The CDR3 sequence is CASRESRDRGYEKLFF. CDR3 DNA: TGTGCCAGCCGCGAGTCAAGGGACAGGGGTTATGAAAAACTGTTTTTT.

The sample holds a few counts of this clone. The CDR3 sequence: CASSLDSRNYNEQFF. The CDR3 region has the DNA TGTGCCAGTAGTCTGGACAGCCGAAACTACAATGAGCAGTTCTTC. The chain has TRBV19 and TRBJ2-1, with D maybe TRBD1 (6 bases). Germline V gives CDR1 LNHDA, CDR2 SQIVND (reference sequence). The CDR3 contains 15 residues. V was pared by 5 bases and J by 3 bases, with 14 bases between.

This clone was observed a handful of times. The chain recombines TRBV7-9 with TRBJ1-1; D gene ambiguous. Trimming took off 3 bases at V and 3 bases at J, with 8 bases between the two ends. The germline gives CDR1 SEHNR, CDR2 FQNEAQ (reference sequence). The CDR3 has 13 residues. The chain's CDR3 is CASSFRADTEAFF. The CDR3 coding sequence is TGTGCCAGCAGCTTCCGGGCGGACACTGAAGCTTTCTTT.

This clone was detected a few times. This chain links TRBV6-4 with TRBJ1-2; no definite D call. CDR1 is MRHNA and CDR2 is SNTAGT in the germline V gene. CDR3 length: 13 residues. Trimming shortened V by 5 bases and J by 4 bases, and 11 bases separated the two germline ends. CDR3 loop: CASSIDGLYGYTF. CDR3 DNA sequence: TGTGCCAGCAGTATCGATGGACTCTATGGCTACACCTTC.

This clone showed up just a few times. This rearrangement joins TRBV2 to TRBJ2-5, with D possibly TRBD1 on 6 matching bases. The CDR3 runs to 13 residues. Trimming pared 8 bases from V and 2 bases from J, leaving 12 bases between. Germline assignment: CDR1 SNHLY and CDR2 FYNNEI. The CDR3 bases are TGTGCCAGCCTCGGACAGAATCAAGAGACCCAGTACTTC. As protein: CASLGQNQETQYF.

This clone has just a few counts. This chain connects TRBV29-1 to TRBJ2-7; 9 positions agree with TRBD1. The junction had 8 bases not matched to a gene; V was cut back by 3 bases and J by 2 bases. Germline values: CDR1 SQVTM, CDR2 ANQGSEA. The CDR3 is 15 residues long. For the CDR3, the DNA is TGCAGCGTTGACCGTGGACAGGGGCACACCTACGAGCAGTACTTC. Its translation is CSVDRGQGHTYEQYF.

This chain connects TRBV5-1 to TRBJ1-2, with 7 bases that match TRBD1. The CDR3 loop spans 14 amino acids. Germline V gives CDR1 SGHRS, CDR2 YFSETQ. Unmatched junction bases numbered 10, after V lost 4 bases and J lost 7 bases. CDR3 DNA sequence: TGCGCCAGCAGCCCGGACCCATGGACAGGTGGCTACACCTTC. Its protein is CASSPDPWTGGYTF.

The chain combines TRBV7-2 with TRBJ2-5; D is perhaps TRBD2 (7 bases). This CDR3 is 14 amino acids long. Trimming removed 2 bases from V and 5 bases from J, with 12 bases in between. Germline V gene sequence: CDR1 SGHTA, CDR2 FQGNSA. CDR3 amino acids: CASSLMGGAETQYF. The CDR3 DNA reads TGTGCCAGCAGCTTAATGGGGGGGGCGGAGACCCAGTACTTC.

This clone was counted between two and nine times. The V call is TRBV9, the J call TRBJ1-1; D is uncertain. Germline V gene sequence: CDR1 SGDLS, CDR2 YYNGEE. Trimming stripped 0 bases from V and 1 base from J, with 10 bases between. This CDR3 region has 15 residues. CDR3 region: CASSVEGRPNTEAFF. The CDR3 region has the DNA TGTGCCAGCAGCGTAGAGGGCAGGCCGAACACTGAAGCTTTCTTT. Complete variable domain (other parts from reference TRBV9 and TRBJ1-1): DSGVTQTPKHLITATGQRVTLRCSPRSGDLSVYWYQQSLDQGLQFLIQYYNGEERAKGNILERFSAQQFPDLHSELNLSSLELGDSALYFCASSVEGRPNTEAFFGQGTRLTVV.

This clone was seen a handful of times. The CDR3 DNA reads as TGTGCCAGCAGCCAAGGGACAGGGGGAGGCTCTGGGGCCAACGTCCTGACTTTC. It specifies CASSQGTGGGSGANVLTF. V and J are TRBV4-2 and TRBJ2-6; 10 nucleotides line up with TRBD1. Germline CDR1 and CDR2: LGHNA and YNFKEQ. V dropped 1 base and J dropped 0; count of bases not matched to a gene: 3. The CDR3 sequence is 18 residues long.

This clone was counted a few times. The rearrangement joins TRBV19 to TRBJ2-3, with 10 bases aligning to TRBD2. Germline V gene lookup returns CDR1 LNHDA and CDR2 SQIVND (reference sequence). The CDR3 is 15 amino acids. J was trimmed by 2 bases and V by 4 bases; bases with no gene match: 3. CDR3 DNA sequence: TGTGCCAGTAGTACTAGCGGGGGTAACACAGATACGCAGTATTTT. Encoded protein: CASSTSGGNTDTQYF.

This clone has more than one count but fewer than ten. The genes are TRBV7-2 and TRBJ2-3, with TRBD1 matching over 9 bases. The junction had 6 bases not matched to a gene; V was cut back by 0 bases and J by 2 bases. The CDR3 extends over 17 amino acids. Germline V gene sequence: CDR1 SGHTA, CDR2 FQGNSA. The CDR3 DNA is TGTGCCAGCAGCTTAGCCTCCGGGACAGGGACCACAGATACGCAGTATTTT. This translates into CASSLASGTGTTDTQYF.

The rearrangement links TRBV29-1 to TRBJ2-6; D possibly corresponds to TRBD2 (5 bases). In germline, CDR1 is SQVTM, CDR2 ANQGSEA. Trimming stripped 4 bases from V and 0 bases from J, with 10 bases between. This CDR3 spans 15 amino acids. The CDR3 loop reads CSVAEGISGANVLTF. DNA for the CDR3: TGCAGCGTTGCTGAGGGTATCTCTGGGGCCAACGTCCTGACTTTC. Together with reference TRBV29-1 and TRBJ2-6, the CDR3 gives the full variable domain: SAVISQKPSRDICQRGTSLTIQCQVDSQVTMMFWYRQQPGQSLTLIATANQGSEATYESGFVIDKFPISRPNLTFSTLTVSNMSPEDSSIYLCSVAEGISGANVLTFGAGSRLTVL.

The J gene is TRBJ2-1, the V gene TRBV4-3, with D maybe TRBD2 (5 bases). V lost 1 base to trimming and J lost 8 bases, with 15 bases between them. The germline gives CDR1 LGHNA, CDR2 YSLEER. The CDR3 has 15 residues. CDR3 sequence reads: CASSQAGELFDEQFF. The CDR3 DNA is TGCGCCAGCAGCCAAGCCGGGGAACTTTTCGATGAGCAGTTCTTC.

This rearrangement joins TRBV6-5 to TRBJ1-5, with a weak D call TRBD1 (6 bases). The germline V gene has CDR1 MNHEY and CDR2 SVGAGI. Trimming shortened V by 5 bases and J by 1 base, and 12 bases separated the two germline ends. This CDR3 comprises 15 residues. In DNA form, the CDR3 reads TGTGCCAGCAGTCCCGGACAGAGAAGCAATCAGCCCCAGCATTTT. As protein: CASSPGQRSNQPQHF.

This clone was recorded a few times. V usage is TRBV7-2 and J usage is TRBJ2-3, with a weak D call TRBD1 (5 bases). V shed 2 bases and J shed 6 bases, with 12 bases lying between them. Germline V lookup: CDR1 SGHTA, CDR2 FQGNSA. This CDR3 contains 14 residues. The CDR3 DNA sequence: TGTGCCAGCAGCTTACAGGGTGCTATGGATACGCAGTATTTT. This gives the protein CASSLQGAMDTQYF. The entire variable domain, with the rest obtained from reference TRBV7-2 and TRBJ2-3, is as follows: GAGVSQSPSNKVTEKGKDVELRCDPISGHTALYWYRQSLGQGLEFLIYFQGNSAPDKSGLPSDRFSAERTGGSVSTLTIQRTQQEDSAVYLCASSLQGAMDTQYFGPGTRLTVL.

This clone was observed a few times. This chain joins TRBV6-5 and TRBJ2-5; D is ambiguous. The CDR3 is 13 amino acids. Trimming took off 7 bases at V and 5 bases at J, with 14 bases between the two ends. The germline V gene has CDR1 MNHEY and CDR2 SVGAGI. CDR3 in amino acids: CASKNSLLETQYF. The CDR3 DNA follows: TGTGCCAGCAAGAACTCACTTTTGGAGACCCAGTACTTC.

CDR3 in DNA: TGTGCCAGCAGCGCCCGGGACAGCACGATCTCAACTAATGAAAAACTGTTTTTT. Amino acids: CASSARDSTISTNEKLFF. This chain joins TRBV11-1 and TRBJ1-4, with TRBD1 matching 7 bases. From germline, CDR1 is SGHAT and CDR2 FQDESV (reference sequence). V gave up 5 bases and J gave up 0 bases; unmatched junction bases: 12. CDR3 length: 18 amino acids.

The chain recombines TRBV9 with TRBJ2-5, with D perhaps matching TRBD1 or TRBD2 (5 bases each). The V and J ends lost 3 bases and 3 bases respectively, with 12 bases between them. The V gene's germline CDR1 is SGDLS and CDR2 YYNGEE. The CDR3 consists of 14 residues. The CDR3 DNA reads TGTGCCAGCAGCGAGACCGGGGCCGAAGAGACCCAGTACTTC. Protein: CASSETGAEETQYF.

The V gene is TRBV28, the J gene TRBJ2-1; 12 nucleotides agree with TRBD2. Trimming cost V 4 bases and J 6 bases; bases outside gene matches: 4. CDR1 is MDHEN, CDR2 SYDVKM, per germline. CDR3 length: 15 amino acids. The CDR3 is CASSWTSGASNEQFF. As DNA, the CDR3 is TGTGCCAGCAGTTGGACTAGCGGGGCTTCCAATGAGCAGTTCTTC.

This clone was counted a few times. The chain couples TRBV6-5 to TRBJ2-4, with D unclear. Germline V gives CDR1 MNHEY, CDR2 SVGAGI. V was trimmed by 0 bases and J by 1 base, leaving 7 bases between them. The CDR3 contains 15 residues. CDR3 in amino acids: CASSYSGYAKNIQYF. The CDR3 coding sequence is TGTGCCAGCAGTTACTCGGGCTACGCCAAAAACATTCAGTACTTC.

This clone was counted a few times. J is TRBJ2-1 and V is TRBV5-4; 12 bases map to TRBD2. This CDR3 comprises 15 residues. Trimming cost V 5 bases and J 6 bases; bases outside gene matches: 6. From germline, CDR1 is SGHNT and CDR2 YYREEE (reference sequence). Here the CDR3 reads CASRPPGLAGNEQFF. For the CDR3, the DNA is TGTGCCAGCAGGCCGCCGGGACTAGCGGGCAATGAGCAGTTCTTC.

This clone was found a few times. The rearrangement uses TRBV28 and TRBJ2-5; 10 nucleotides agree with TRBD1. Germline CDR1 is MDHEN and CDR2 is SYDVKM. V shed 2 bases and J 1 base; nucleotides not matched to a gene: 4. The CDR3 is 16 residues long. Here the CDR3 reads CASSLGTGVSQETQYF. CDR3 in DNA: TGTGCCAGCAGTTTAGGGACAGGGGTTAGCCAAGAGACCCAGTACTTC.

About this clone: This CDR3 is also generated by other DNA sequences in the sample. The V and J genes are TRBV9 and TRBJ2-6; D remains ambiguous. The CDR3 sequence is 15 residues long. The ends were cut back, 1 base at V and 0 bases at J, with 5 bases in the middle. From germline, CDR1 is SGDLS and CDR2 YYNGEE. CDR3 in DNA: TGTGCCAGCAGCGTAAGGAGCTCTGGGGCCAACGTCCTGACTTTC. This translates into CASSVRSSGANVLTF.

This clone has only a few counts. V usage is TRBV27 and J usage is TRBJ1-6, with D perhaps TRBD1 (5 bases). The V gene lost 5 bases and the J gene lost 8 bases, with 13 bases spanning the gap. The CDR3 is 14 amino acids. Germline CDR1 reads MNHEY; CDR2 reads SMNVEV (reference sequence). The CDR3 region is CASSTRDRDSPLHF. CDR3 DNA sequence: TGTGCCAGCAGTACCCGGGACCGAGATTCACCCCTCCACTTT.

This chain connects TRBV30 to TRBJ1-2, with TRBD1 as a possible D gene (6 bases). The CDR3 has 15 amino acids. With 4 bases removed from V and 8 bases from J, the gap between germline ends came to 23 bases. From germline, CDR1 is GTSNPN and CDR2 SVGIG (reference sequence). CDR3: CAWMGDRSEGGGYTF. CDR3 coding DNA: TGTGCCTGGATGGGAGACAGGTCCGAAGGCGGGGGCTACACCTTC.

V gene TRBV28 combines with J gene TRBJ2-7; D unclear. The ends were cut back, 5 bases at V and 0 bases at J, with 14 bases in the middle. The V gene's germline CDR1 is MDHEN and CDR2 SYDVKM. The CDR3 spans 15 residues. The CDR3 sequence: CASSLFQASSYEQYF. The DNA of the CDR3 is TGTGCCAGCAGTCTCTTTCAAGCAAGCTCCTACGAGCAGTACTTC.

The V and J genes are TRBV7-2 and TRBJ2-3; 8 nucleotides line up with TRBD1. V lost 1 base to trimming and J lost 7 bases; unmatched junction nucleotides: 13. Germline V CDR1 and CDR2: SGHTA, FQGNSA. This CDR3 has 17 residues. The CDR3 loop is CASSLGGTGPFINTQYF. CDR3 DNA sequence: TGTGCCAGCAGCTTAGGGGGGACAGGTCCTTTCATTAATACGCAGTATTTT.

The chain uses TRBV7-2 and TRBJ2-7, with D possibly being TRBD1 or TRBD2 (6 bases each). V lost 3 bases, J lost 5 bases, and 20 bases lay in between. The germline CDR1 and CDR2 sequences are SGHTA and FQGNSA. The CDR3 has 16 residues. CDR3 sequence: CASSFWLQGGRDEQYF. DNA of the CDR3: TGTGCCAGCAGCTTTTGGCTACAGGGAGGTCGCGACGAGCAGTACTTC.

The sample holds a few counts of this clone. The V and J genes are TRBV7-3 and TRBJ2-7; no reliable D call. The CDR3 loop spans 11 amino acids. Germline V gene data show CDR1 as SGHTA and CDR2 as FQGTGA. The ends were cut back, 2 bases at V and 5 bases at J, with 4 bases in the middle. CDR3 residues: CASSLYDEQYF. For the CDR3, the DNA is TGTGCCAGCAGCTTATATGACGAGCAGTACTTC.